This TCR beta chain comes out of a study of cytomegalovirus exposure and HLA in healthy donors. In the study overall: A prior study identified 117 million unique TCR beta sequences from some 200 million T cells. Points from the study as a whole: The authors excluded some V segments, including TRBV6-2 and TRBV6-3, as indistinguishable.

Concerning this clone: What it binds is not known.

Both 60 Vbeta primers and 13 Jbeta primers went into the PCR. Clones were sequenced by immunoSEQ multiplex PCR, and TCRdb holds only the in-frame ones, with some missing. The repertoire has nearly 110,000 clones, 65% to 80% of them found once; the top ten carry approximately 2.6%. Donors were nominally healthy when sampled, though unrecorded immune exposures were likely. Germline-derived CDR1 and CDR2 are SGHRS and YFSETQ. CDR3 length equals 14 residues. Trimming took 0 bases from V and 3 from J, leaving 10 bases between them. What was sequenced was PBMCs. This receptor was identified in a male donor in good health and CMV-seropositive. V is TRBV5-1 and J is TRBJ2-7; perhaps TRBD1 as D (5 bases). The CDR3 nucleotides read TGCGCCAGCAGCTTGGAGGGCAGGGACTACGAGCAGTACTTC. Encoded protein: CASSLEGRDYEQYF. Full variable domain (missing parts from reference TRBV5-1 and TRBJ2-7): KAGVTQTPRYLIKTRGQQVTLSCSPISGHRSVSWYQQTPGQGLQFLFEYFSETQRNKGNFPGRFSGRQFSNSRSEMNVSTLELGDSALYLCASSLEGRDYEQYFGPGTRLTVT.